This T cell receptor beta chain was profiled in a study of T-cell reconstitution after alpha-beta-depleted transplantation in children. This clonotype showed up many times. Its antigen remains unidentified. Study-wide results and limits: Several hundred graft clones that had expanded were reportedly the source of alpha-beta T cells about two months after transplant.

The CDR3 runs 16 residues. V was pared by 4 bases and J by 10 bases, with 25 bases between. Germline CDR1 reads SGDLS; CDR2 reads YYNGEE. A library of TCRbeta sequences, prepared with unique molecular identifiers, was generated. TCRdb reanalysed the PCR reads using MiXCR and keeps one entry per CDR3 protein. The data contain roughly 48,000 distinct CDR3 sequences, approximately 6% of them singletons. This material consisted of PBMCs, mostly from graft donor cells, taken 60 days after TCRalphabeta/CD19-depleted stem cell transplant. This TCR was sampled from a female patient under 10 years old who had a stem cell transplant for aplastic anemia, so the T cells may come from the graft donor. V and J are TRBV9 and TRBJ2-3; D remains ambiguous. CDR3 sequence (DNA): TGTGCCAGCAGCCCTCCCTCGTCGGGCATCGGAGTGTCGCAGTATTTT. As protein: CASSPPSSGIGVSQYF.